These 12 T cell receptor beta chains were all obtained from the same sample, sequenced in a study of T cells after yellow fever vaccination. TCRdb recomputed calls from the 5' RACE reads with MiXCR, one row per CDR3 protein. Of hundreds of thousands of distinct CDR3 sequences in the sample, around 4% are singletons; the top ten hold 23%. The input for sequencing was PBMCs, taken on the day of the yellow fever booster vaccination. The source of these receptors is a young man who received the YFV17D yellow fever vaccine.

At least ten counts were recorded for this clonotype. The genes are TRBV2 and TRBJ2-7, with 7 bases aligning to TRBD2. V was clipped by 8 bases and J by 11 bases; unmatched bases: 12. Per germline, CDR1 SNHLY and CDR2 FYNNEI. This CDR3 contains 12 residues. CDR3 residues: CASGGDGTYEYV. CDR3 sequence (DNA): TGTGCCAGCGGGGGGGACGGAACCTACGAGTACGTC.

This clonotype was counted only a few times. The chain joins TRBV4-2 to TRBJ1-1, with D uncertain. The germline CDR1 and CDR2 sequences are LGHNA and YNFKEQ. V dropped 0 bases and J dropped 0 bases, with 8 bases sitting between them. This CDR3 contains 15 residues. CDR3 nucleotides: TGTGCCAGCAGCCAAGATTGGAGGATGAACACTGAAGCTTTCTTT. This codes for CASSQDWRMNTEAFF.

The J gene is TRBJ2-5, the V gene TRBV20-1; unclear D gene. The germline CDR1 and CDR2 sequences are DFQATT and SNEGSKA (reference sequence). The CDR3 loop spans 11 amino acids. The V and J ends lost 5 bases and 5 bases respectively, with 9 bases between them. CDR3 nucleotides: TGCAGTGCTTCCCTCAGGGAGACCCAGTACTTC. Its translation is CSASLRETQYF.

This clonotype has a count of ten or more. The chain has TRBV5-1 and TRBJ2-1; 11 bases are shared with TRBD2. There are 15 residues in the CDR3. Germline loops: CDR1 SGHRS, CDR2 YFSETQ. The V and J ends lost 4 bases and 4 bases, in that order; junction bases with no gene match: 4. The DNA of the CDR3 is TGCGCCAGCAGCATCCTAGCGGGGGGATACAATGAGCAGTTCTTC. Its translation: CASSILAGGYNEQFF.

The rearrangement links TRBV6-5 to TRBJ2-7, with TRBD2 matching 7 bases. The CDR3 is made up of 17 amino acids. Germline CDR1 is MNHEY and CDR2 is SVGAGI. The V gene end was trimmed by 0 bases and the J gene end by 3 bases; junction bases not matched to a gene: 11. The CDR3 spells CASSYSGGASTGYEQYF. In DNA form, the CDR3 reads TGTGCCAGCAGTTACTCGGGAGGGGCATCAACGGGCTACGAGCAGTACTTC.

The sample holds many counts of this clonotype. The V call is TRBV28, the J call TRBJ1-5; a weak D match, TRBD1 (5 bases). Looked up from germline, CDR1 is MDHEN and CDR2 is SYDVKM. Between the trimmed V and J ends, which lost 7 bases and 0 bases, there was a span of 13 bases. The CDR3 totals 15 residues. CDR3 amino acids: CASKTTAVSNQPQHF. CDR3 nucleotide sequence: TGTGCCAGCAAAACGACAGCGGTTAGCAATCAGCCCCAGCATTTT.

The chain joins TRBV6-5 to TRBJ2-3; D is tentatively TRBD1 or TRBD2 (5 bases each). From germline, CDR1 is MNHEY and CDR2 SVGAGI. This CDR3 has 16 residues. Trimming left V 6 bases short and J 2 bases short, with 18 bases between. CDR3: CASSRPGRINTDTQYF. The CDR3, as DNA: TGTGCCAGCAGCAGACCGGGACGTATAAACACAGATACGCAGTATTTT.

This clonotype was detected a few times. The rearrangement joins TRBV12-3 or TRBV12-4 to TRBJ2-7; maybe TRBD1 (6 bases). The V and J ends lost 6 bases and 9 bases respectively, with 15 bases between them. The CDR3 is made up of 12 amino acids. The CDR3 reads CASSPNRDVQYF. DNA for the CDR3: TGTGCCAGCAGCCCGAACAGGGATGTGCAGTACTTC.

The chain couples TRBV10-3 to TRBJ2-3; 7 nucleotides align to TRBD2. The CDR3 extends over 15 amino acids. Germline CDR1 and CDR2: ENHRY and SYGVKD. Losses at the gene ends were 8 bases for V and 2 bases for J; bases not matched to a gene: 10. The CDR3 coding sequence is TGTGCCATCGGGTCGCTAGCGGCCTCCACAGATACGCAGTATTTT. Protein product: CAIGSLAASTDTQYF.

This clonotype was counted only a few times. The rearrangement joins TRBV7-3 to TRBJ2-3; D uncertain. In germline, CDR1 is SGHTA, CDR2 FQGTGA. V lost 4 bases and J 5 bases, leaving 19 bases between the germline ends. This CDR3 contains 16 residues. The CDR3 nucleotides read TGTGCCAGCAGCTCCAGATCCCCCGGCGGTAAAGATACGCAGTATTTT. Its translation: CASSSRSPGGKDTQYF.

The J gene is TRBJ1-5, the V gene TRBV6-5, with D maybe TRBD1 (5 bases). The CDR3 covers 15 residues. Germline V gene lookup returns CDR1 MNHEY and CDR2 SVGAGI. V was pared by 2 bases and J by 5 bases, with 13 bases between. As DNA, the CDR3 is TGTGCCAGCAGTTACGGTTGGGGGATGGATCAGCCCCAGCATTTT. This translates into CASSYGWGMDQPQHF.

The chain links TRBV18 to TRBJ1-2; tentatively, D is TRBD1 (6 bases). Trimming cost V 6 bases and J 3 bases, with 14 bases left between them. In germline, CDR1 is KGHSH, CDR2 LQKENI. This CDR3 contains 14 residues. CDR3 protein: CASSQRGRDYGYTF. The CDR3 DNA reads as TGTGCCAGCTCCCAGCGGGGGCGCGACTATGGCTACACCTTC.